Listed here are 8 T cell receptor beta chains from one sample, sequenced in a study of blood T cell repertoires in COVID-19. Method: immunoSEQ multiplex PCR; TCRdb's copy keeps in-frame clones and lacks some. The table records about 120,000 clones, 80% of them present only once. Sequencing was performed on peripheral blood. The receptors shown here come from a man between 65 and 85 years old with acute or convalescent COVID-19.

The rearrangement links TRBV5-1 to TRBJ2-3; possibly TRBD2 for D (7 bases). The V gene lost 0 bases and the J gene lost 7 bases, with 15 bases spanning the gap. CDR1 and CDR2 (germline): SGHRS, YFSETQ. CDR3 size: 15 residues. The CDR3 DNA reads TGCGCCAGCAGCTTGGCGGGGGGCAACGGAAATACGCAGTATTTT. Translation gives CASSLAGGNGNTQYF.

V usage is TRBV29-1 and J usage is TRBJ2-3; 9 bases line up with TRBD1. V shed 7 bases, J shed 1 base, and the junction held 12 bases outside the gene matches. CDR3 length: 16 amino acids. Germline CDR1 and CDR2: SQVTM and ANQGSEA. CDR3 coding DNA: TGCAGCGGCAAGGGAGACAGGGGGTCACGCACAGATACGCAGTATTTT. Its translation is CSGKGDRGSRTDTQYF.

The CDR3 sequence is CAISAPENTEAFF. Written as DNA, the CDR3 is TGTGCCATCAGTGCGCCAGAGAACACTGAAGCTTTCTTT. The genes are TRBV10-3 and TRBJ1-1; D ambiguous. The CDR3 runs 13 residues. CDR1 ENHRY and CDR2 SYGVKD come from the germline V gene. V gave up 4 bases and J gave up 1 base, with 7 bases separating them.

The chain recombines TRBV5-1 with TRBJ2-7; 9 nucleotides agree with TRBD1. Unmatched junction bases numbered 7, after V lost 0 bases and J lost 0 bases. This CDR3 is built from 17 residues. Germline CDR1 reads SGHRS; CDR2 reads YFSETQ. CDR3: CASSLDPQGASSYEQYF. The CDR3 nucleotides read TGCGCCAGCAGCTTGGACCCACAGGGGGCTAGCTCCTACGAGCAGTACTTC.

The chain couples TRBV3-1 (or the pseudogene TRBV3-2) to TRBJ1-2; D is unclear. Germline V gene lookup returns CDR1 LGHDT and CDR2 YNNKEL (reference sequence). The V end lost 4 bases, the J end lost 0 bases, and 9 bases lay between the germline ends. There are 14 residues in the CDR3. The CDR3 spells CASSPQDSNYGYTF. CDR3 nucleotide sequence: TGTGCCAGCAGCCCGCAGGATTCTAACTATGGCTACACCTTC.

The chain is built from TRBV4-1 and TRBJ1-6, with 9 bases aligning to TRBD1. In germline, CDR1 is MGHRA, CDR2 YSYEKL. CDR3 size: 16 residues. V gave up 0 bases and J gave up 10 bases; unmatched junction bases: 7. As DNA, the CDR3 is TGCGCCAGCAGCCAAGACCGGGACAGGGACGACTCACCCCTCCACTTT. Encoded protein: CASSQDRDRDDSPLHF.

The V call is TRBV13, the J call TRBJ2-4; 9 positions agree with TRBD2. Germline trimming cut 1 base from V and 3 bases from J; bases unmatched to any gene: 7. The CDR3 covers 17 residues. Germline V gene lookup returns CDR1 PRHDT and CDR2 FYEKMQ (reference sequence). The CDR3: CASSLESSGVSKNIQYF. The CDR3 DNA follows: TGTGCCAGCAGCTTAGAGTCTAGCGGGGTGAGCAAAAACATTCAGTACTTC. The whole variable domain, filled in from reference TRBV13 and TRBJ2-4, reads AAGVIQSPRHLIKEKRETATLKCYPIPRHDTVYWYQQGPGQDPQFLISFYEKMQSDKGSIPDRFSAQQFSDYHSELNMSSLELGDSALYFCASSLESSGVSKNIQYFGAGTRLSVL.

J is TRBJ1-5 and V is TRBV2; D perhaps matches TRBD1 (6 bases). Germline V gene lookup returns CDR1 SNHLY and CDR2 FYNNEI. The CDR3 covers 15 residues. Deletions cut 5 bases from V and 7 bases from J, with 18 bases between. Here the CDR3 DNA reads TGTGCCAGCAGTTCCCTTACGGGAGGGGGACAGCCCCAGCATTTT. Residues: CASSSLTGGGQPQHF.